This TCR beta chain originates from a study of CD8+ T cells in alopecia areata. This CDR3 has 15 amino acids. The ends lost 5 bases at V and 2 bases at J; junction bases unmatched: 9. CDR1 is SQVTM and CDR2 is ANQGSEA in the germline V gene. Remarks on this clone: Its antigen is still unknown.

Treatment here: oral pan-JAK inhibitor, 5-10 mg twice daily. The researchers isolated CD4+ and CD8+ T cells from PBMCs by sorting. RNA was extracted and reverse transcribed into cDNA as the sequencing template. The protocol was immunoSEQ multiplex PCR, while the TCRdb copy is restricted to in-frame clones and leaves out a portion. The data hold 190,000 or so clones, with roughly 64% observed a single time. Study-level findings and limits: Expanded CD8+ clones among the top 100, as well as scalp clonality, were significantly decreased by tofacitinib.

The J gene is TRBJ1-5, the V gene TRBV29-1, with 7 bases matching TRBD1. The sequencing used CD4+ T cells sorted from blood, collected at week 24, from a patient treated with tofacitinib. The source is a human donor with alopecia areata. For the CDR3, the DNA is TGCAGCGTTCGGACTGGAGGGACAGGCAATCAGCCCCAGCATTTT. It codes for CSVRTGGTGNQPQHF.